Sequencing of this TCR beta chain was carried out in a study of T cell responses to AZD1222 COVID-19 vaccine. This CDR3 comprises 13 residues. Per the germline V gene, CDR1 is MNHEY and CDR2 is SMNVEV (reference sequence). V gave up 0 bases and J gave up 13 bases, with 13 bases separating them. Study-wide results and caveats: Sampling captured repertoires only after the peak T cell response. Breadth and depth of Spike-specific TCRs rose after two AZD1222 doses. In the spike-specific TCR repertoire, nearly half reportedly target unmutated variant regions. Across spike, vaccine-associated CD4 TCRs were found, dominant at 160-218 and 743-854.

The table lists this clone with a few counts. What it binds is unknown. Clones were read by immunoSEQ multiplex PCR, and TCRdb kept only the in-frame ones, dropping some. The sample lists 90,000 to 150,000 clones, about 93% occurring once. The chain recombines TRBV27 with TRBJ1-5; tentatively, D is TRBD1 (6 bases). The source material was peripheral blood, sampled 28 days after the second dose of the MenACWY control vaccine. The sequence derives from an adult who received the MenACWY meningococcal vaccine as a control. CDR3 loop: CASSLSGAGGQHF. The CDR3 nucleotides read TGTGCCAGCAGTTTATCGGGGGCCGGGGGACAGCATTTT.